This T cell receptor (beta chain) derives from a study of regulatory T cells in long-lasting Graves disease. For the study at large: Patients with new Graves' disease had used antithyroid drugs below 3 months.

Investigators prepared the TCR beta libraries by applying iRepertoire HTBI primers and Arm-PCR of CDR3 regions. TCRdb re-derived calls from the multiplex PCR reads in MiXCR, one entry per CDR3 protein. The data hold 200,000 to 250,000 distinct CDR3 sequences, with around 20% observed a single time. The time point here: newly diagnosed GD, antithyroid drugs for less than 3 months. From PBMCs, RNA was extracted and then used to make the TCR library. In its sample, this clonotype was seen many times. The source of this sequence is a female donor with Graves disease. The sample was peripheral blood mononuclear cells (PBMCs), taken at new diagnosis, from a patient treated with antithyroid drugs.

The CDR3 DNA reads TGTGCCAGCAGCTCGAGCCGGGATTTATATAACACCGGGGAGCTGTTTTTT. The encoded protein is CASSSSRDLYNTGELFF. The V gene is TRBV5-8, the J gene TRBJ2-2, with D perhaps matching TRBD2 (5 bases). Trimming cost V 3 bases and J 2 bases, with 17 bases left between them. The CDR3 has 17 residues. Per the germline V gene, CDR1 is SGHTS and CDR2 is YDEGEE.